This T cell receptor (beta chain) was recorded in a study of glioma-infiltrating T cells. In germline, CDR1 is DFQATT, CDR2 SNEGSKA (reference sequence). V lost 6 bases and J lost 0; bases outside the gene matches: 8. CDR3 length: 14 amino acids. To note about this clonotype: This sequence may be a read error, since a much larger clone differs from it by one base.

Using RNA template, CDR3s of TCR alpha and beta were amplified with iRepertoire arm-PCR. For one-step reverse transcription and amplification, about 90-400 ng of tissue mRNA or PBMC total RNA was used. TCRdb re-derived calls from the multiplex PCR reads in MiXCR, one entry per CDR3 protein. The sample consists of some 22,000 distinct CDR3 sequences, around 23% of them appearing once. The sequenced sample consisted of glioma tissue, nonneoplastic brain tissue, or PBMCs (not recorded which). The sequence was obtained from a human donor with low-grade glioma or glioblastoma, undergoing nonglioma brain surgery, or in good health (not recorded which). This rearrangement joins TRBV20-1 to TRBJ2-7; 7 nucleotides agree with TRBD2. The DNA of the CDR3 is TGCAGTGCCCAGACCGGGGGGTCCTCCTACGAGCAGTACGTC. The encoded protein is CSAQTGGSSYEQYV.